The 3 T cell receptor beta chains in this list originate from one sample, sequenced in a study of blood T cell repertoires in COVID-19. Profiling relied on immunoSEQ multiplex PCR, and the TCRdb table lists in-frame clones only, not all of them. The sample has some 290,000 clones, 88% seen once. The sample was peripheral blood. Receptors were obtained from a woman in her 30s with COVID-19, enrolled during active disease.

The V gene is TRBV28, the J gene TRBJ1-2; TRBD1 agrees at 9 bases. Germline lookup yields CDR1 MDHEN and CDR2 SYDVKM. This CDR3 is 16 amino acids long. Trimming cost V 5 bases and J 4 bases; bases outside gene matches: 11. The CDR3 spells CASSVSGTGLSYGYTF. CDR3 bases: TGTGCCAGCAGTGTTTCCGGGACAGGGTTAAGCTATGGCTACACCTTC.

The chain is built from TRBV6-4 and TRBJ1-1, with 8 bases fitting TRBD1. The CDR3 runs 15 residues. Trimming cost V 0 bases and J 6 bases; bases outside gene matches: 6. CDR1 and CDR2 (germline): MRHNA, SNTAGT. Here the CDR3 reads CASSDSGQGGSEAFF. The CDR3 DNA follows: TGTGCCAGCAGTGACTCTGGACAGGGAGGGTCTGAAGCTTTCTTT.

V usage is TRBV7-2 and J usage is TRBJ1-1; 7 bases match TRBD1. V was clipped by 5 bases and J by 0 bases; unmatched bases: 3. CDR1 and CDR2 (germline): SGHTA, FQGNSA. The length of the CDR3 is 14 residues. The CDR3 loop reads CASSPGQLNTEAFF. The CDR3 nucleotides are TGTGCCAGCAGCCCGGGACAGCTGAACACTGAAGCTTTCTTT.